A single sample gave rise to the 18 T cell receptor beta chains below, sequenced in a study of T cells in women clearing cervical HPV infection. Profiling relied on immunoSEQ multiplex PCR, and the TCRdb table lists in-frame clones only, not all of them. Reported are roughly 14,000 clones; the ten largest clones contain 20%. The sequencing sample was made of blood buffy coat. The source is a woman aged 18-69 years with a cervical HPV16 infection that either progressed to CIN3+ or cleared (not recorded which).

Concerning this clone: The CDR3 extends 3 residues past the end of the read, so its final part is completed from the germline J gene. The chain has TRBV18 and TRBJ2-7; 7 bases match TRBD1. Germline CDR1 and CDR2: KGHSH and LQKENI. J was trimmed by 6 bases and V by 1 base; bases with no gene match: 9. This CDR3 is built from 15 residues. The CDR3 is CASSPLSTGLGEQYF. The DNA read from the CDR3 is TGTGCCAGCTCACCACTATCGACAGGGCTCGGCGAG.

In regard to this clone: The CDR3 goes on 3 residues after the read ends, and that part is filled in from the germline J gene. The chain has TRBV5-1 and TRBJ1-2; 8 bases fit TRBD1. Germline V lookup: CDR1 SGHRS, CDR2 YFSETQ. The junction had 7 bases not matched to a gene; V was cut back by 0 bases and J by 6 bases. The CDR3 has 15 amino acids. CDR3 sequence reads: CASSLAGTGGDGYTF. Partial CDR3 DNA: TGCGCCAGCAGCTTGGCGGGAACAGGGGGGGATGGC.

As concerns this clone: The read ends 3 residues shy of where the CDR3 ends; the end is completed using the germline J gene. The chain is built from TRBV7-2 and TRBJ2-7; TRBD1 agrees at 7 bases. CDR3 length: 15 residues. The J segment lost 2 bases and the V segment lost 5 bases, leaving 9 bases of the junction unmatched. Germline V gives CDR1 SGHTA, CDR2 FQGNSA. The CDR3 spells CASSTNRGPTYEQYF. Incomplete CDR3 DNA: TGTGCCAGCAGCACCAACAGGGGCCCCACCTACGAG.

Of note for this clone: The DNA ends 3 residues before the CDR3 does, and the rest of the CDR3 is filled in from the germline J gene. V usage is TRBV10-3 and J usage is TRBJ2-3; 9 bases match TRBD1. This CDR3 spans 13 amino acids. The germline V gene encodes CDR1 ENHRY and CDR2 SYGVKD. V gave up 7 bases and J gave up 3 bases; unmatched junction bases: 2. CDR3 DNA (partial): TGTGCCATCAAGGGACAGGGTACAGATACG. Amino acids: CAIKGQGTDT. The whole CDR3 sequence is CAIKGQGTDTQYF.

As concerns this clone: The DNA ends 3 residues before the CDR3 does, and the rest of the CDR3 is filled in from the germline J gene. The rearrangement joins TRBV29-1 to TRBJ2-3; D is perhaps TRBD1 (5 bases). Germline CDR1 reads SQVTM; CDR2 reads ANQGSEA. Trimming took 8 bases from V and 1 from J, leaving 10 bases between them. The CDR3 covers 12 residues. The CDR3 bases that were read are TGCAGCCATAAAGGGGGCACAGATACG. This translates into CSHKGGTDT. The full CDR3 protein reads CSHKGGTDTQYF.

Concerning this clone: The read terminates 3 residues ahead of where the CDR3 ends, so the germline J gene completes it. This rearrangement joins TRBV18 to TRBJ1-5; 9 bases are shared with TRBD1. Trimming at V came to 4 bases and at J to 6 bases, leaving 7 bases not matched to a gene. The CDR3 runs 15 residues. CDR1 and CDR2 (germline): KGHSH, LQKENI. CDR3 DNA, as far as it was read: TGTGCCAGCTCACGGGACAGGGACTCAGGTCAGCCC. This codes for CASSRDRDSGQP. The complete CDR3 reads CASSRDRDSGQPQHF.

Concerning this clone itself: The CDR3 end is not reached by the read, which stops 3 residues before it; the germline J gene fills it in. The rearrangement links TRBV18 to TRBJ2-2; D is unclear. CDR1 KGHSH and CDR2 LQKENI come from the germline V gene. CDR3 length equals 15 residues. The CDR3 DNA, read in part, is TGTGCCAGCTCACCACGAGAAGCGTTAAATTCACCG. Translating it yields CASSPREALNSP. The CDR3, in full, reads CASSPREALNSPLFF.

As for this clone: The read comes to an end 3 residues before the CDR3 does, leaving the germline J gene to fill in the end. The chain is built from TRBV29-1 and TRBJ1-1; D not resolved. Germline CDR1 reads SQVTM; CDR2 reads ANQGSEA. The CDR3 totals 12 residues. V was pared by 3 bases and J by 6 bases, with 11 bases between. Here the CDR3 reads CSVDDLRAEAFF. The sequenced part of the CDR3 DNA is TGCAGCGTTGACGACCTTCGGGCTGAA.

Turning to this clone: The read gets to within 3 residues of the CDR3 end, and the germline J gene fills in the rest. V gene TRBV7-9 combines with J gene TRBJ2-4, with D maybe TRBD1 (6 bases). The CDR3 runs to 13 residues. Germline V gene lookup returns CDR1 SEHNR and CDR2 FQNEAQ (reference sequence). This CDR3 is CASSLGASYGQYF. Incomplete CDR3 DNA: TGTGCCAGCAGCTTGGGGGCCTCCTATGGT.

Regarding this clone: The read finishes 3 residues shy of the CDR3 end, and the germline J gene is used to complete it. The rearrangement joins TRBV23-1 to TRBJ2-7; 7 bases line up with TRBD1. TRBV23-1 is assigned to the ORF class and has an uncertain function. The CDR3 consists of 14 residues. With 3 bases clipped from V and 3 bases from J, the junction kept 5 bases outside the gene matches. CDR3 in amino acids: CASSHPGQLYEQYF. The sequenced CDR3 bases are TGCGCCAGCAGTCACCCGGGACAGCTCTACGAG.

This clone shows up as medium-sized by frequency. Coverage ceases 3 residues before the CDR3 finishes, and the germline J gene fills in the end. The genes are TRBV14 and TRBJ2-3; D is possibly TRBD2 (6 bases). V gave up 3 bases and J gave up 2 bases, with 12 bases separating them. Looked up from germline, CDR1 is SGHDN and CDR2 is FVKESK. CDR3 length: 15 amino acids. Incomplete CDR3 DNA: TGTGCCAGCAGCCATCGGGACTCTCACACAGATACG. This encodes CASSHRDSHTDT. The entire CDR3 sequence reads CASSHRDSHTDTQYF.

A word on this clone: The read halts 3 residues ahead of the CDR3 end, with the missing end drawn from the germline J gene. This chain connects TRBV20-1 to TRBJ2-2; 8 bases agree with TRBD2. After removal of 2 bases from V and 3 bases from J, the junction contained 5 bases not matched to a gene. CDR1 and CDR2 from the germline V gene are DFQATT and SNEGSKA (reference sequence). The length of the CDR3 is 15 residues. The CDR3 bases that were read are TGCAGTGCTAGATTTAGCGGGGTGTACACCGGGGAG. This translates into CSARFSGVYTGE. The CDR3, in full, reads CSARFSGVYTGELFF.

Notes on this clone: The missing CDR3 end, 3 residues past where the read stops, is filled in from the germline J gene. J is TRBJ2-4 and V is TRBV2; 7 nucleotides agree with TRBD1. The CDR3 runs to 15 residues. Germline lookup yields CDR1 SNHLY and CDR2 FYNNEI. The CDR3 loop reads CASSEAGGKYYGQYF. The sequenced CDR3 bases are TGTGCCAGCAGTGAAGCAGGGGGCAAATACTATGGT.

As for this clone: The CDR3 end lies 3 residues beyond the end of the read and is filled in from the germline J gene. This chain joins TRBV19 and TRBJ2-5, with D possibly matching TRBD2 (6 bases). The CDR3 has 12 residues. The V and J ends lost 9 bases and 4 bases respectively, with 12 bases between them. Germline V gives CDR1 LNHDA, CDR2 SQIVND (reference sequence). The sequenced part of the CDR3 DNA is TGTGCCAGCCGGGACTTTACAGAGACC. Its protein product is CASRDFTET. The full CDR3 protein is CASRDFTETQYF.

About this clone itself: Read data end 3 residues before the CDR3 end; the end is taken from the germline J gene. The chain combines TRBV2 with TRBJ2-5; TRBD2 agrees at 13 bases. The ends lost 3 bases at V and 6 bases at J; junction bases unmatched: 4. The CDR3 sequence is 15 residues long. The germline V gene has CDR1 SNHLY and CDR2 FYNNEI. CDR3 DNA, as far as it was read: TGTGCCAGCAGTGAGGGACTAGCGGGGCCGAAGACC. It specifies CASSEGLAGPKT. In full, the CDR3 is CASSEGLAGPKTQYF.

About this clone itself: From the germline J gene comes the end of the CDR3, since the read stops 3 residues before it. The chain combines TRBV30 with TRBJ2-3; 11 bases map to TRBD1. CDR3 length: 16 amino acids. Germline CDR1 and CDR2: GTSNPN and SVGIG (reference sequence). The covered CDR3 bases are TGTGCCTGGCTTGAGAAGGGGACAGGGGGAGGTCAGCCG. Translation gives CAWLEKGTGGGQP. The full-length CDR3 reads as CAWLEKGTGGGQPQYF.

Regarding this clone: The CDR3 goes on 3 residues after the read ends, and that part is filled in from the germline J gene. The V and J genes are TRBV20-1 and TRBJ1-5, with 7 nucleotides matching TRBD1. There are 14 residues in the CDR3. Per germline, CDR1 DFQATT and CDR2 SNEGSKA (reference sequence). With V trimmed by 4 bases and J by 0 bases, 3 bases remained unmatched. CDR3 DNA, as far as it was read: TGCAGTGCTACCCACAGGGGTAGCAATCAGCCC. It is translated as CSATHRGSNQP. The entire CDR3 protein is CSATHRGSNQPQHF.

A word on this clone: The read terminates 3 residues ahead of where the CDR3 ends, so the germline J gene completes it. J is TRBJ2-7 and V is TRBV12-3 or TRBV12-4; D may be TRBD2 (6 bases). The CDR3 covers 12 residues. V lost 3 bases and J 6 bases, leaving 9 bases between the germline ends. This CDR3 reads CASSFLEGEQYF. CDR3 DNA (partial): TGTGCCAGCAGTTTCCTGGAGGGCGAG.